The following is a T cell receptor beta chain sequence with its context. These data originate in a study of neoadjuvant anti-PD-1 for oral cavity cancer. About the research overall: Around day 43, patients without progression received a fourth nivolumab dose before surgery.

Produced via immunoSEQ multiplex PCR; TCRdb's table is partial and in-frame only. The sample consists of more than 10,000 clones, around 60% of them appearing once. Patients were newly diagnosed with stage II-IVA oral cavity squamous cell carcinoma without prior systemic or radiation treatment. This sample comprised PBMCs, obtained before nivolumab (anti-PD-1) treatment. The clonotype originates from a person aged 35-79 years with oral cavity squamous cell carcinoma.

In DNA form, the CDR3 reads TGTGCCAGTAGTGCCACAGGGGTCTCTTCCAATCAGCCCCAGCATTTT. Its protein is CASSATGVSSNQPQHF. V gene TRBV19 combines with J gene TRBJ1-5; 7 positions agree with TRBD1. Per germline, CDR1 LNHDA and CDR2 SQIVND (reference sequence). With V trimmed by 5 bases and J by 3 bases, 10 bases remained unmatched. The CDR3 totals 16 residues.